The TCR beta chain described here comes from a study of T cell responses to AZD1222 COVID-19 vaccine. Study outcomes and limitations: Most donors were white British, females outnumbered males, and clonal diversity was possibly underestimated. It was only after the peak T cell response that any repertoires were sampled.

Timing groups of about 4 and about 12 weeks for second doses were pooled. Germline trimming cut 7 bases from V and 8 bases from J; bases unmatched to any gene: 2. The CDR3 extends over 11 amino acids. About this clone itself: The antigen is not known.

This table comes from immunoSEQ multiplex PCR, and its TCRdb copy is limited to in-frame clones, with some not included. The profile shows some 250,000 clones, 90% to 95% of them singletons. Sample: peripheral blood, taken 28 days after the second AZD1222 dose. The sequence came from an adult who received the AZD1222 COVID-19 vaccine. V usage is TRBV12-3 or TRBV12-4 and J usage is TRBJ2-1, with 7 bases lining up with TRBD1. The CDR3 is CASNRGDEQFF. CDR3 DNA: TGTGCCAGCAACAGGGGCGATGAGCAGTTCTTC.